The 30 T cell receptor beta chains in this list originate from one sample, sequenced in a study of T cells in Graves' hyperthyroidism and ophthalmopathy. From RNA transcripts, TCR beta CDR3 regions were amplified. Using the HTBI primer set, a first-round RT-PCR was run on the TCR CDR3. One entry per CDR3 protein results from TCRdb running MiXCR on the multiplex PCR reads. The repertoire has some 500,000 distinct CDR3 sequences, less than 25% of them found once; the top ten carry around 11%. Sequencing was done on a sample of blood. The receptors stem from a woman between 25 and 40 years old with Graves' ophthalmopathy.

The chain has TRBV28 and TRBJ1-5; D not certain. The CDR3 consists of 14 residues. The germline V gene encodes CDR1 MDHEN and CDR2 SYDVKM. The V and J ends lost 7 bases and 2 bases respectively, with 12 bases between them. CDR3 nucleotides: TGTGCCAGCACCCTATCTAGGGGCAATCAGCCCCAGCATTTT. Protein sequence: CASTLSRGNQPQHF.

Details on this clonotype: A much larger clone lies a single base off, so this may be a read error. The chain joins TRBV20-1 to TRBJ2-4, with D unclear. This CDR3 has 15 amino acids. Trimming pared 0 bases from V and 1 base from J, leaving 10 bases between. Per the germline V gene, CDR1 is DFQATT and CDR2 is SNEGSKA (reference sequence). The CDR3 coding sequence is TGCAGTGCTAGAGACAGTGGCTCGGCCAAAAACATTCAGTACTTC. Its protein is CSARDSGSAKNIQYF.

This clonotype was found many times. The gene calls are TRBV20-1 and TRBJ2-5; 8 bases map to TRBD2. The germline V gene has CDR1 DFQATT and CDR2 SNEGSKA (reference sequence). The CDR3 has 17 amino acids. V lost 0 bases to trimming and J lost 4 bases; unmatched junction nucleotides: 13. DNA for the CDR3: TGCAGTGCTAGAGATTTTCTCGAGCGGGGGACCCCAGAGACCCAGTACTTC. Protein: CSARDFLERGTPETQYF.

This clonotype appeared many times. The chain combines TRBV20-1 with TRBJ1-2; tentatively, D is TRBD1 (5 bases). The germline V and J ends were trimmed by 5 bases and 4 bases, with 23 bases remaining between them. Germline V gives CDR1 DFQATT, CDR2 SNEGSKA (reference sequence). The CDR3 totals 16 residues. CDR3: CSAAPPRGTGGYGYTF. The CDR3 DNA follows: TGCAGTGCTGCCCCCCCCCGGGGCACTGGAGGCTATGGCTACACCTTC.

This clonotype was counted between two and nine times. The CDR3 DNA follows: TGTGCCAGCGGGCGTGGGGGAGGCGCTGAAGCTTTCTTT. It translates to CASGRGGGAEAFF. V usage is TRBV6-1 and J usage is TRBJ1-1, with a tentative D call TRBD1 (5 bases). In germline, CDR1 is MNHNS, CDR2 SASEGT. V lost 8 bases and J 6 bases, leaving 16 bases between the germline ends. There are 13 residues in the CDR3.

This clonotype was detected ten times or more. V gene TRBV6-2 or TRBV6-3 combines with J gene TRBJ1-1; the D is unclear. Trimming shortened V by 7 bases and J by 1 base, and 13 bases separated the two germline ends. CDR3 length equals 14 residues. Germline assignment: CDR1 MNHEY and CDR2 SVGEGT. As DNA, the CDR3 is TGTGCCAGCAACTCAAGGAGAGAGAACACTGAAGCTTTCTTT. It encodes CASNSRRENTEAFF.

V gene TRBV15 combines with J gene TRBJ2-5; TRBD1 matches 7 bases. The CDR3 has 15 amino acids. CDR1 LNHNV and CDR2 YYDKDF come from the germline V gene (reference sequence). Germline trimming cut 5 bases from V and 1 base from J; bases unmatched to any gene: 7. In DNA, the CDR3 is TGTGCCACCAGCCCTGAGGACAGGCTCCAAGAGACCCAGTACTTC. It translates to CATSPEDRLQETQYF.

The chain joins TRBV6-1 to TRBJ1-5; the match to TRBD1 covers 8 bases. CDR3 length: 15 amino acids. Germline V gives CDR1 MNHNS, CDR2 SASEGT. With V trimmed by 5 bases and J by 1 base, 4 bases remained unmatched. Written as DNA, the CDR3 is TGTGCCAGCAGTCATACAGGGGGGAGCAATCAGCCCCAGCATTTT. Its protein is CASSHTGGSNQPQHF.

This clonotype appeared many times. CDR3 in amino acids: CASSFQTKNQPQHF. The CDR3 coding sequence is TGTGCCAGCAGTTTCCAAACAAAGAATCAGCCCCAGCATTTT. This sequence joins TRBV12-3 or TRBV12-4 and TRBJ1-5; D is unclear. Deletions cut 3 bases from V and 4 bases from J, with 10 bases between. This CDR3 is 14 amino acids long.

There are many counts of this clonotype. The chain couples TRBV5-1 to TRBJ2-7; 10 nucleotides agree with TRBD1. This CDR3 has 14 amino acids. Germline trimming cut 2 bases from V and 7 bases from J; bases unmatched to any gene: 6. Germline-derived CDR1 and CDR2 are SGHRS and YFSETQ. The DNA of the CDR3 is TGCGCCAGCAGCTTCTCCGACAGGGGGCAAGAGCAGTACTTC. Protein: CASSFSDRGQEQYF. Filled out from reference TRBV5-1 and TRBJ2-7, the complete variable domain reads KAGVTQTPRYLIKTRGQQVTLSCSPISGHRSVSWYQQTPGQGLQFLFEYFSETQRNKGNFPGRFSGRQFSNSRSEMNVSTLELGDSALYLCASSFSDRGQEQYFGPGTRLTVT.

This clonotype was seen at least ten times. The rearrangement uses TRBV24-1 and TRBJ1-1, with a tentative D call TRBD1 (5 bases). From germline, CDR1 is KGHDR and CDR2 SFDVKD. Trimming pared 5 bases from V and 3 bases from J, leaving 9 bases between. This CDR3 is 13 amino acids long. CDR3 in DNA: TGTGCCACCAGTGGGGGACCACACACTGAAGCTTTCTTT. Its protein is CATSGGPHTEAFF.

The chain links TRBV7-2 to TRBJ1-1; D not resolved. The V end lost 5 bases, the J end lost 3 bases, and 7 bases lay between the germline ends. Germline V gene lookup returns CDR1 SGHTA and CDR2 FQGNSA. This CDR3 has 12 amino acids. CDR3 DNA sequence: TGTGCCAGCAGCAGGATATACACTGAAGCTTTCTTT. Its protein is CASSRIYTEAFF. The full variable domain, with the rest looked up from reference TRBV7-2 and TRBJ1-1, is GAGVSQSPSNKVTEKGKDVELRCDPISGHTALYWYRQSLGQGLEFLIYFQGNSAPDKSGLPSDRFSAERTGGSVSTLTIQRTQQEDSAVYLCASSRIYTEAFFGQGTRLTVV.

Ten or more counts support this clonotype. V gene TRBV6-2 or TRBV6-3 combines with J gene TRBJ2-6; D ambiguous. The ends were cut back, 0 bases at V and 0 bases at J, with 6 bases in the middle. Germline V gene sequence: CDR1 MNHEY, CDR2 SVGEGT. The CDR3 totals 16 residues. Here the CDR3 reads CASSYSLGSGANVLTF. CDR3 DNA: TGTGCCAGCAGTTACTCCTTGGGCTCTGGGGCCAACGTCCTGACTTTC.

This clonotype has a count of ten or more. The gene calls are TRBV19 and TRBJ2-5; D may be TRBD1 (5 bases). Trimming removed 3 bases at V and 5 bases at J, with 16 bases between. The CDR3 sequence is 15 residues long. Germline CDR1 is LNHDA and CDR2 is SQIVND (reference sequence). In nucleotides, the CDR3 is TGTGCCAGTAGTATCGTCGACAGAGAGTGGGAGACCCAGTACTTC. It specifies CASSIVDREWETQYF.

This sequence joins TRBV6-5 and TRBJ1-1, with a tentative D call TRBD1 (6 bases). Trimming removed 4 bases at V and 7 bases at J, with 16 bases between. The CDR3 has 14 amino acids. Germline V gives CDR1 MNHEY, CDR2 SVGAGI. CDR3 in amino acids: CASSLSGGPLEAFF. In DNA form, the CDR3 reads TGTGCCAGCAGTTTATCGGGGGGCCCGCTTGAAGCTTTCTTT.

V usage is TRBV6-1 and J usage is TRBJ2-5, with D uncertain. Trimming shortened V by 4 bases and J by 2 bases, and 8 bases separated the two germline ends. The CDR3 covers 13 residues. Germline CDR1 and CDR2: MNHNS and SASEGT. The CDR3 coding sequence is TGTGCCAGCAGTGCCACTATTCAAGAGACCCAGTACTTC. Translated: CASSATIQETQYF.

The sample holds one count of this clonotype. This may stem from a read error, because a much larger clone lies one nucleotide away. This chain uses TRBV2 with TRBJ1-1; 7 bases are a match to TRBD1. CDR3 length: 14 amino acids. The V and J ends lost 6 bases and 0 bases, in that order; junction bases with no gene match: 4. CDR1 is SNHLY, CDR2 FYNNEI, per germline. The CDR3 loop is CASRPQGVNTEAFF. CDR3 DNA sequence: TGTGCCAGCAGACCGCAGGGGGTGAACACTGAAGCTTTCTTT.

There are many counts of this clonotype. The chain links TRBV2 to TRBJ2-5; tentative D call: TRBD2 (6 bases). CDR1 SNHLY and CDR2 FYNNEI come from the germline V gene. V gave up 10 bases and J gave up 3 bases, with 15 bases separating them. This CDR3 has 13 amino acids. CDR3 sequence (DNA): TGTGCCAACTCCCGGGACTTAGAAGAGACCCAGTACTTC. This sequence encodes CANSRDLEETQYF.

This clonotype was seen many times. The CDR3 region has the DNA TGCAGCGCCGGACACGGCTATGGCTACACCTTC. It is translated as CSAGHGYGYTF. The chain employs TRBV29-1 and TRBJ1-2; tentative D call: TRBD1 (5 bases). Between the trimmed V and J ends, which lost 7 bases and 4 bases, there was a span of 10 bases. Looked up from germline, CDR1 is SQVTM and CDR2 is ANQGSEA. The CDR3 runs 11 residues.

This clonotype was counted a few times. The rearrangement uses TRBV28 and TRBJ2-2, with D maybe TRBD1 (8 bases). The CDR3 length is 15 residues. V was clipped by 5 bases and J by 6 bases, with 16 bases between them. Looked up from germline, CDR1 is MDHEN and CDR2 is SYDVKM. The CDR3 DNA reads TGTGCCAGCAGTCCAGGGGGCGGGAGCGCCGGGGAGCTGTTTTTT. Amino acids: CASSPGGGSAGELFF.

The V and J genes are TRBV11-2 and TRBJ2-3, with 8 bases lining up with TRBD2. V gave up 2 bases and J gave up 0 bases; unmatched junction bases: 1. The V gene's germline CDR1 is SGHAT and CDR2 FQNNGV. The CDR3 is 15 amino acids. The CDR3 sequence is CASSLKRGSTDTQYF. The CDR3 nucleotides read TGTGCCAGCAGCTTAAAGCGGGGGAGCACAGATACGCAGTATTTT.

The chain joins TRBV12-3 or TRBV12-4 to TRBJ1-1; D is unresolved. The CDR3 is 12 residues long. V shed 6 bases and J shed 12 bases, with 17 bases lying between them. This chain's CDR3 is CASSRTVTSTFF. CDR3 DNA: TGTGCCAGCAGCCGGACCGTGACAAGTACTTTCTTT.

In its sample, this clonotype was seen many times. The chain has TRBV6-2 or TRBV6-3 and TRBJ1-1; tentatively, D is TRBD1 (6 bases). The CDR3 is 19 residues long. Looked up from germline, CDR1 is MNHEY and CDR2 is SVGEGT. Trimming left V 0 bases short and J 3 bases short, with 23 bases between. CDR3 amino acids: CASSYSSGGRNWADTEAFF. As DNA, the CDR3 is TGTGCCAGCAGTTACTCGAGCGGGGGGCGAAATTGGGCGGACACTGAAGCTTTCTTT.

Concerning this clonotype itself: Germline is not matched at one junction end, which may reflect a read error. This chain joins TRBV6-1 and TRBJ1-1; the D is unclear. CDR3 length: 13 residues. Germline CDR1 reads MNHNS; CDR2 reads SASEGT. The CDR3 region is CASSVSQLLEVFF. DNA of the CDR3: TGTGCCAGCAGTGTCTCTCAGCTCCTTGAAGTTTTCTTT.

This clonotype was recorded a few times. The chain links TRBV4-3 to TRBJ1-1; the D gene is possibly TRBD1 (6 bases). The V and J ends lost 0 bases and 5 bases respectively, with 10 bases between them. CDR1 is LGHNA, CDR2 YSLEER, per germline. CDR3 length: 14 residues. This CDR3 reads CASSQDWGATEAFF. Written as DNA, the CDR3 is TGCGCCAGCAGCCAAGACTGGGGGGCAACTGAAGCTTTCTTT.

This clonotype has at least ten counts. The V and J genes are TRBV12-3 or TRBV12-4 and TRBJ1-5; 8 bases agree with TRBD1. Trimming removed 4 bases from V and 5 bases from J; junction bases left unmatched: 4. The CDR3 length is 14 residues. Here the CDR3 DNA reads TGTGCCAGCAGTTCACAGGGGGTCTATCAGCCCCAGCATTTT. Protein sequence: CASSSQGVYQPQHF.

At least ten counts were recorded for this clonotype. CDR3 nucleotides: TGTGCCAGCAGCTCCTTTAGACAGGGAGGAACCGGGGAGCTGTTTTTT. Translated, it gives CASSSFRQGGTGELFF. The J gene is TRBJ2-2, the V gene TRBV5-6; D might be TRBD1 (7 bases). The germline V and J ends were trimmed by 3 bases and 5 bases, with 17 bases remaining between them. From germline, CDR1 is SGHDT and CDR2 YYEEEE. The CDR3 extends over 16 amino acids.

This clonotype appeared a single time. The rearrangement uses TRBV3-1 and TRBJ1-5; D remains ambiguous. The CDR3 sequence is 15 residues long. The V and J ends lost 0 bases and 7 bases respectively, with 13 bases between them. Germline V CDR1 and CDR2: LGHDT, YNNKEL (reference sequence). CDR3 in amino acids: CASSQDLYGIQPQHF. Here the CDR3 DNA reads TGTGCCAGCAGCCAAGATTTGTATGGAATCCAGCCCCAGCATTTT.

This clonotype was recorded many times. The gene calls are TRBV20-1 and TRBJ2-5, with TRBD2 identical over 8 bases. The CDR3 contains 13 residues. The germline V gene has CDR1 DFQATT and CDR2 SNEGSKA (reference sequence). The CDR3 spells CTAGGGGRETQYF. In DNA, the CDR3 is TGCACCGCGGGGGGTGGGGGGCGAGAGACCCAGTACTTC.

This clonotype was counted at least ten times. The missing conserved phenylalanine or tryptophan at the end of this CDR3 makes a read error likely. The rearrangement links TRBV7-8 to TRBJ2-5; D uncertain. This CDR3 spans 15 amino acids. V lost 1 base to trimming and J lost 5 bases, with 14 bases between them. Germline V gene data show CDR1 as SGHVS and CDR2 as FQNEAQ. The CDR3 loop is CASSLGAHRRETQYL. In DNA, the CDR3 is TGTGCCAGCAGCTTAGGGGCACACCGCCGGGAGACCCAGTACCTC.